This T cell receptor (beta chain) derives from a study of CD8+ T cells in alopecia areata. Study-wide points: Lesional tissue from the scalp (especially in alopecia totalis/universalis) showed higher clonality than normal scalp. With one nonresponder, baseline CD8+ expansion's link to response remains uncertain. Against the mouse data, patients shared TCRs less clearly, possibly for HLA reasons.

Notes on this clone: Its matching antigen is unknown.

The treatment here: oral pan-JAK inhibitor, 5-10 mg twice daily. The sequencing template was cDNA reverse transcribed from extracted RNA. Method: immunoSEQ multiplex PCR; TCRdb's copy keeps in-frame clones and lacks some. The data show approximately 42,000 clones, under 70% seen once. The specimen was CD8+ T cells sorted from blood, collected at week 4, from a patient treated with tofacitinib. The TCR was taken from a human donor with alopecia areata.

CDR3 in DNA: TGTGCCAGCAGCTTGGAAACAGGCCAAGAGACCCAGTACTTC. As protein: CASSLETGQETQYF. This rearrangement joins TRBV5-6 to TRBJ2-5, with D possibly TRBD1 on 5 matching bases. The V and J ends lost 0 bases and 1 base respectively, with 7 bases between them. This CDR3 contains 14 residues. Germline V gene data show CDR1 as SGHDT and CDR2 as YYEEEE. The variable domain in full, completed from reference TRBV5-6 and TRBJ2-5, reads DAGVTQSPTHLIKTRGQQVTLRCSPKSGHDTVSWYQQALGQGPQFIFQYYEEEERQRGNFPDRFSGHQFPNYSSELNVNALLLGDSALYLCASSLETGQETQYFGPGTRLLVL.